The clone carrying this TCR beta chain showed up just a few times. The antigen is undetermined. What was sequenced were expressed TCRB transcripts, since all of the isolated RNA had been reverse transcribed. Only in-frame clones appear in the TCRdb table, and some are missing; sequencing was by immunoSEQ multiplex PCR. The table shows hundreds of thousands of clones, with around 16% occurring only once. The sample belongs to a study of beta chain features in type 1 diabetes. Looking at the study overall: Comparable age, gender and cell yields were observed in patients relative to healthy donors. Study-level results: Among all four CD4+ subsets, Type 1 diabetes patients had TCRB CDR3s that were moderately but significantly shorter.

Germline CDR1 reads MDHEN; CDR2 reads SYDVKM. The V gene lost 2 bases and the J gene lost 7 bases, with 5 bases spanning the gap. This CDR3 is 11 amino acids long. The chain carries TRBV28 and TRBJ1-1, with D uncertain. Sequenced sample: naive CD4+ T cells from blood. The source is a man between 18 and 35 years old with type 1 diabetes. The chain's CDR3 is CASSLRFEAFF. In DNA, the CDR3 is TGTGCCAGCAGTTTACGTTTTGAAGCTTTCTTT.